Sequencing of this TCR beta chain was carried out in a study of blood T cell repertoires in COVID-19. Only in-frame clones appear in the TCRdb table, and some are missing; sequencing was by immunoSEQ multiplex PCR. The data show about 140,000 clones, roughly four fifths seen once. The source is a woman aged 50 to 65 with acute COVID-19. Sequencing was carried out using PBMCs or T cells enriched from blood (not recorded which).

The CDR3 loop is CAWSTGLDQPQHF. The CDR3, as DNA: TGTGCCTGGAGTACAGGGTTGGATCAGCCCCAGCATTTT. The V gene is TRBV30, the J gene TRBJ1-5, with D perhaps TRBD1 (6 bases). The germline gives CDR1 GTSNPN, CDR2 SVGIG (reference sequence). The V end lost 2 bases, the J end lost 5 bases, and 10 bases lay between the germline ends. The CDR3 loop spans 13 amino acids.